Below are 26 T cell receptor beta chains sequenced from a single sample in a study of neurological immune-mediated disorders. TCRdb re-derived calls from the 5' RACE reads in MiXCR, one entry per CDR3 protein. The table has about 87,000 distinct CDR3 sequences, around 3.6% seen once. The sequencing input was PBMCs. These receptors all stem from a woman in her fifties or sixties with multiple sclerosis.

This clonotype was counted ten times or more. The rearrangement links TRBV29-1 to TRBJ2-1; 9 bases align to TRBD2. With 8 bases clipped from V and 6 bases from J, the junction kept 8 bases outside the gene matches. The germline V gene encodes CDR1 SQVTM and CDR2 ANQGSEA. This CDR3 contains 13 residues. The CDR3 reads CSFQAGGFNEQFF. The CDR3 DNA is TGCAGCTTTCAAGCGGGGGGCTTCAATGAGCAGTTCTTC.

In this sample, this clonotype turned up many times. In nucleotides, the CDR3 is TGTGCCAGCAGCAAAGAACCCAGGGGAGCTAATGAAAAACTGTTTTTT. This translates into CASSKEPRGANEKLFF. V gene TRBV21-1 combines with J gene TRBJ1-4; the table gives TRBD1 as D, unverified against the DNA. TRBV21-1 is a recognized pseudogene. CDR3 length equals 16 residues.

This clonotype has a handful of counts. Here the CDR3 omits its conserved ending phenylalanine or tryptophan, so a read error is the likely source. V and J are TRBV6-2 or TRBV6-3 and TRBJ1-2; D ambiguous. V was trimmed by 2 bases and J by 4 bases, leaving 5 bases between them. This CDR3 spans 12 amino acids. The germline V gene encodes CDR1 MNHEY and CDR2 SVGEGT. The chain's CDR3 is CASSYGTYGYTP. The DNA of the CDR3 is TGTGCCAGCAGTTACGGAACCTATGGCTACACCCCC.

The sample holds many counts of this clonotype. The V and J genes are TRBV12-3 or TRBV12-4 and TRBJ1-5; TRBD1 might be the D (5 bases). This CDR3 has 15 residues. Between the trimmed V and J ends, which lost 4 bases and 3 bases, there was a span of 13 bases. The CDR3 region is CASSSAQGVNQPQHF. The CDR3, as DNA: TGTGCCAGCAGTTCAGCCCAGGGTGTCAATCAGCCCCAGCATTTT.

This clonotype was seen ten or more times. The chain couples TRBV2 to TRBJ1-5; TRBD1 matches 7 bases. V lost 8 bases to trimming and J lost 4 bases; unmatched junction nucleotides: 5. CDR1 is SNHLY and CDR2 is FYNNEI in the germline V gene. This CDR3 region has 13 residues. The CDR3 DNA follows: TGTGCCAGCGCGGGACAGATAAATCAGCCCCAGCATTTT. Its protein product is CASAGQINQPQHF.

There are many counts of this clonotype. The rearrangement joins TRBV20-1 to TRBJ1-5, with no clear D. This CDR3 comprises 15 residues. Per the germline V gene, CDR1 is DFQATT and CDR2 is SNEGSKA (reference sequence). V was cut by 0 bases and J by 2 bases, with 11 bases left in between. CDR3 in amino acids: CSARDRGYGNQPQHF. The CDR3 DNA is TGCAGTGCTAGAGATCGAGGGTATGGCAATCAGCCCCAGCATTTT.

This clonotype was counted many times. The rearrangement uses TRBV6-5 and TRBJ2-7; D unresolved. The germline V and J ends were trimmed by 2 bases and 4 bases, with 9 bases remaining between them. The CDR3 runs 13 residues. Germline loops: CDR1 MNHEY, CDR2 SVGAGI. This CDR3 is CASSYRVTYEQYF. The CDR3 bases are TGTGCCAGCAGTTACAGGGTTACGTACGAGCAGTACTTC.

The V call is TRBV12-3 or TRBV12-4, the J call TRBJ2-2; TRBD1 matches 7 bases. With V trimmed by 6 bases and J by 6 bases, 10 bases remained unmatched. The CDR3 extends over 15 amino acids. Here the CDR3 reads CASRRQGIRAGELFF. Here the CDR3 DNA reads TGTGCCAGCAGGAGACAGGGTATTCGGGCCGGGGAGCTGTTTTTT.

This clonotype was counted at least ten times. CDR3: CASGRQVHSYEQYF. The CDR3 DNA reads as TGTGCCAGCGGGCGACAGGTACACTCCTACGAGCAGTACTTC. V and J are TRBV7-2 and TRBJ2-7, with D possibly being TRBD1 (6 bases). Germline CDR1 is SGHTA and CDR2 is FQGNSA. The CDR3 runs 14 residues. V shed 8 bases and J shed 0 bases, with 14 bases lying between them.

As to this clonotype: At one of its ends the junction is not consistent with the germline gene, which may arise from a read error. J is TRBJ1-6 and V is TRBV10-3, with TRBD1 matching 9 bases. Per the germline V gene, CDR1 is ENHRY and CDR2 is SYGVKD. This CDR3 has 13 residues. Here the CDR3 reads CAINSDRGTTLNF. The CDR3, as DNA: TGTGCCATCAACTCGGACAGGGGCACAACCCTCAACTTT.

There are a few counts of this clonotype. This chain connects TRBV11-2 to TRBJ1-1, with 8 bases lining up with TRBD1. The junction had 5 bases not matched to a gene; V was cut back by 8 bases and J by 6 bases. The germline CDR1 and CDR2 sequences are SGHAT and FQNNGV. The CDR3 runs 12 residues. CDR3 sequence: CASGDRGAEAFF. The CDR3 DNA follows: TGTGCCAGCGGCGACAGGGGAGCTGAAGCTTTCTTT.

There are many counts of this clonotype. CDR3 protein: CASSFETGNGYTF. CDR3 coding DNA: TGCGCCAGCAGCTTTGAAACAGGGAATGGCTACACCTTC. The chain recombines TRBV5-1 with TRBJ1-2, with D maybe TRBD1 (6 bases). This CDR3 has 13 residues. Germline-derived CDR1 and CDR2 are SGHRS and YFSETQ. V gave up 2 bases and J gave up 6 bases, with 11 bases separating them.

This clonotype was seen ten or more times. V is TRBV24-1 and J is TRBJ2-1; 8 bases match TRBD2. The CDR3 consists of 18 residues. The V gene's germline CDR1 is KGHDR and CDR2 SFDVKD. V lost 2 bases, J lost 1 base, and 9 bases stayed unmatched. DNA of the CDR3: TGTGCCACCAGTGATTCCCGGACTAGCCCTCGTTCCTACAATGAGCAGTTCTTC. Translating gives CATSDSRTSPRSYNEQFF.

This clonotype was detected many times. In DNA form, the CDR3 reads TGTGCCAGCAGCACTAGGGACAGACAGGAAAAACTGTTTTTT. Translation gives CASSTRDRQEKLFF. This chain connects TRBV6-5 to TRBJ1-4; TRBD1 matches 7 bases. The length of the CDR3 is 14 residues. The V segment lost 6 bases and the J segment 8 bases; nucleotides outside the gene matches: 9. Germline assignment: CDR1 MNHEY and CDR2 SVGAGI.

The table lists this clonotype with many counts. The gene calls are TRBV20-1 and TRBJ1-5; D unclear. This CDR3 has 13 amino acids. Trimming pared 6 bases from V and 3 bases from J, leaving 12 bases between. Looked up from germline, CDR1 is DFQATT and CDR2 is SNEGSKA (reference sequence). CDR3 residues: CSAMDGVNQPQHF. The DNA of the CDR3 is TGCAGTGCCATGGACGGAGTCAATCAGCCCCAGCATTTT.

This clonotype was counted at least ten times. This chain uses TRBV7-9 with TRBJ2-4; 8 nucleotides align to TRBD1. The V gene end was trimmed by 5 bases and the J gene end by 3 bases; junction bases not matched to a gene: 15. Germline V lookup: CDR1 SEHNR, CDR2 FQNEAQ (reference sequence). The CDR3 runs 18 residues. DNA of the CDR3: TGTGCCAGCAGCACTCCGGGACAGGCACCATTGGGCAAAAACATTCAGTACTTC. This gives the protein CASSTPGQAPLGKNIQYF.

There are many counts of this clonotype. The gene calls are TRBV7-9 and TRBJ2-5; 11 positions match TRBD2. CDR1 SEHNR and CDR2 FQNEAQ come from the germline V gene (reference sequence). Losses at the gene ends were 5 bases for V and 5 bases for J; bases not matched to a gene: 10. CDR3 length: 16 residues. The CDR3 loop is CASSRTSGGPTETQYF. CDR3 DNA sequence: TGTGCCAGCAGCCGAACTAGCGGGGGCCCGACGGAGACCCAGTACTTC.

The chain carries TRBV5-5 and TRBJ2-5; 7 bases match TRBD2. J gave up 4 bases and V 4 bases, and 10 bases lay outside the gene matches. CDR1 SGHKS and CDR2 YYEKEE come from the germline V gene (reference sequence). CDR3 size: 15 residues. The CDR3 coding sequence is TGTGCCAGCAGCATATGGGAGGGTTTCGGAGAGACCCAGTACTTC. It encodes CASSIWEGFGETQYF.

This clonotype was seen many times. The genes are TRBV20-1 and TRBJ2-3; D is unclear. V lost 0 bases and J lost 9, with 10 bases in between. Germline CDR1 is DFQATT and CDR2 is SNEGSKA (reference sequence). This CDR3 is 12 amino acids long. CDR3: CSAREESVTQYF. The CDR3 bases are TGCAGTGCTAGAGAGGAAAGTGTCACGCAGTATTTT.

In its sample, this clonotype was seen many times. This chain connects TRBV6-5 to TRBJ1-1; D not resolved. CDR3 length: 14 amino acids. The germline V gene encodes CDR1 MNHEY and CDR2 SVGAGI. V gave up 0 bases and J gave up 5 bases, with 10 bases separating them. The CDR3 DNA is TGTGCCAGCAGTTACTCGACGGGAGGAACTGAAGCTTTCTTT. Encoded protein: CASSYSTGGTEAFF.

This clonotype was recorded many times. The genes are TRBV5-1 and TRBJ2-1, with 8 bases fitting TRBD2. Looked up from germline, CDR1 is SGHRS and CDR2 is YFSETQ. The J segment lost 2 bases and the V segment lost 5 bases, leaving 6 bases of the junction unmatched. The CDR3 is 15 amino acids. The CDR3 DNA follows: TGCGCCAGCAGACAATCACTAGCGGCCTACAATGAGCAGTTCTTC. As protein: CASRQSLAAYNEQFF.

This clonotype occurred many times. The chain combines TRBV12-5 with TRBJ2-1, with TRBD2 matching over 10 bases. This CDR3 contains 16 residues. Losses at the gene ends were 0 bases for V and 6 bases for J; bases not matched to a gene: 5. Germline V lookup: CDR1 LGHNT, CDR2 FRNRAP. The CDR3 protein is CASGLVRLAGANEQFF. The CDR3 coding sequence is TGTGCTAGTGGTTTGGTACGCCTAGCGGGGGCCAATGAGCAGTTCTTC.

This clonotype has at least ten counts. The chain has TRBV7-3 and TRBJ2-1, with D uncertain. There are 13 residues in the CDR3. V was shortened by 4 bases and J by 0 bases, with 4 bases between the two germline ends. In germline, CDR1 is SGHTA, CDR2 FQGTGA. DNA for the CDR3: TGTGCCAGCAGCTCTGTCTCCTACAATGAGCAGTTCTTC. Protein sequence: CASSSVSYNEQFF.

This clonotype was counted many times. The chain employs TRBV5-1 and TRBJ1-1; tentative D call: TRBD1 (5 bases). V gave up 7 bases and J gave up 7 bases, with 14 bases separating them. The V gene's germline CDR1 is SGHRS and CDR2 YFSETQ. There are 12 residues in the CDR3. CDR3 DNA sequence: TGCGCCAGCCGGACTCGAGGGGTTGAAGCTTTCTTT. It yields the protein CASRTRGVEAFF.

This clonotype was recorded many times. The CDR3 is CSFLPWGEGYTF. As DNA, the CDR3 is TGCAGTTTCTTGCCGTGGGGAGAGGGCTACACCTTC. The J gene is TRBJ1-2, the V gene TRBV20-1; D unclear. Trimming took off 8 bases at V and 8 bases at J, with 18 bases between the two ends. CDR1 DFQATT and CDR2 SNEGSKA come from the germline V gene (reference sequence). This CDR3 has 12 amino acids.

The sample holds many counts of this clonotype. The gene calls are TRBV4-1 and TRBJ2-3, with D perhaps TRBD1 (6 bases). Germline V CDR1 and CDR2: MGHRA, YSYEKL. Trimming stripped 3 bases from V and 4 bases from J, with 11 bases between. This CDR3 has 14 amino acids. CDR3 DNA: TGCGCCAGCAGCCAGACAGGACGGCCAGATACGCAGTATTTT. The encoded protein is CASSQTGRPDTQYF.